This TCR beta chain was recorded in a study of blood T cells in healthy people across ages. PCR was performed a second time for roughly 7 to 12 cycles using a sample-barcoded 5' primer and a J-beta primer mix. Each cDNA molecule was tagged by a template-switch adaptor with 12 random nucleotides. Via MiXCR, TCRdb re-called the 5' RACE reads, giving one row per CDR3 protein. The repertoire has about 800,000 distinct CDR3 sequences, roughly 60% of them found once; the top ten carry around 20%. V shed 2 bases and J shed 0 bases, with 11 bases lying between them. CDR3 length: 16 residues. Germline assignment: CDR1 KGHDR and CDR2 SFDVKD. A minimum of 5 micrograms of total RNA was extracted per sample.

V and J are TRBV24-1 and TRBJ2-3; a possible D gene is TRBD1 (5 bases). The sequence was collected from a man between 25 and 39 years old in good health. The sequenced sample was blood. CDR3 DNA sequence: TGTGCCACCAGTGATTCAGGGCGCTCTAGCACAGATACGCAGTATTTT. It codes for CATSDSGRSSTDTQYF.